This T cell receptor beta chain was identified in a study of blood T cell repertoires in COVID-19 (TCRdb year 2020). As for the study more broadly: Collaborator samples came from the United States, Italy and Spain and covered acute and convalescent phases of COVID-19. The material from the prospective study consisted of cDNA or gDNA derived from T cells, B-cell-depleted T cells, or PBMCs. The dataset comprised deeply sampled blood TCRbeta repertoires from subjects exposed to, actively infected with, or recovered from COVID-19. The repertoires were released in a freely available public database intended as a resource for research on the immune response to SARS-CoV-2. Samples were obtained from the ongoing ImmuneRACE study (first 160 participants) and from about 1,300 subjects provided by 6 global collaborators. Nearly every sample came with metadata listing a de-identified subject ID, COVID-19 status, age in years and sex. Where HLA class I and class II types were available, the types were taken from metadata supplied by the sample provider, not from assay-based typing. Study-wide conclusions, independent of this receptor: How much clinical and demographic metadata was included differed by source and by participant, and the metadata was provided uncurated.

Points on this clone: Its specific antigen is unknown. No much larger clone is present one base from it, and per-base qualities are unavailable.

TCRbeta CDR3 regions were amplified from genomic DNA using the immunoSEQ Assay, a bias-controlled multiplex PCR. As for how the authors treated the data: Within the assay, amplification of reference gene primers was used to estimate how many nucleated cells each sample contained. To quantify the absolute abundance of each unique TCRbeta CDR3 rearrangement, sequence reads were collapsed and filtered. For each sample, productive Simpson clonality was calculated as the square root of Simpson's diversity index across productive rearrangements. TCRdb limited this immuneACCESS table to in-frame rearrangements with V and J called. A share of clones is missing; checked studies link under half to unresolved V genes, and the rest is unexplained. V and J calls plus clone size are reproduced from that table; the DNA served to infer D and trimming. In this sample the table shows around 200,000 clones, around 85% of which occur a single time. The top ten constitute around 20% of the sample.

There are 15 amino acids in the CDR3, from cysteine to phenylalanine inclusive. The only DNA kept is the CDR3, 45 bases in frame from the first base. Via the germline V gene, CDR1 is MNHEY and CDR2 SVGAGI. The junction carries 13 bases between V and J, which are trimmed by 4 bases and 0 bases respectively. The collaborating institutions used their own protocols to collect whole blood in K2EDTA tubes. For TCRbeta analysis, collaborator samples were shipped as frozen whole blood, as isolated PBMCs, or as DNA extracted from either sample type. The rearranged segments are TRBV6-5 and TRBJ2-7; 6 matching bases give a weak D call of TRBD2. The receptor was derived from a man aged 70 or older with active or convalescent COVID-19. Sequenced: peripheral blood. CDR3 protein: CASSLGGTSSYEQYF. The bases read TGTGCCAGCAGTTTGGGCGGGACGAGCTCCTACGAGCAGTACTTC.